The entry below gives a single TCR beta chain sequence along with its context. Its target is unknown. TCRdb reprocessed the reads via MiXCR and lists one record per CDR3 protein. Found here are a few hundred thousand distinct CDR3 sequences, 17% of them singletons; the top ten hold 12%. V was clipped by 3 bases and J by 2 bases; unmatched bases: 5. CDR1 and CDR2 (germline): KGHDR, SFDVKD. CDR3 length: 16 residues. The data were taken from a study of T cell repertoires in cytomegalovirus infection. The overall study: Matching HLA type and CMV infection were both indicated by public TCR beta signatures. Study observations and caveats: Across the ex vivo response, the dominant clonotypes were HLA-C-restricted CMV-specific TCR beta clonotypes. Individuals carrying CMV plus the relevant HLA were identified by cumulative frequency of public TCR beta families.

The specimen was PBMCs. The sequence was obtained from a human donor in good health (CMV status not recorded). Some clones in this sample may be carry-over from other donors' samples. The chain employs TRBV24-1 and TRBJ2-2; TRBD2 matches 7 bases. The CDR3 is CATSDRLAVNTGELFF. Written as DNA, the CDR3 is TGTGCCACCAGTGATCGACTAGCAGTTAACACCGGGGAGCTGTTTTTT.